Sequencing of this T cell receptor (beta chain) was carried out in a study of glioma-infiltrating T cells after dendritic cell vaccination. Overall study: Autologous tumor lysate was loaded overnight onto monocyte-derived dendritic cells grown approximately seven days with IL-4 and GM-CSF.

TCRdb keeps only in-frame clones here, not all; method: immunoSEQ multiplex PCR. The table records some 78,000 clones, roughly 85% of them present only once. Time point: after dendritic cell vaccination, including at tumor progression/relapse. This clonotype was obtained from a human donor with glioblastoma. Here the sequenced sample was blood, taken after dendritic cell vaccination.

CDR3 DNA: TGTGCCAGCAGGACAGATAGGATTGGAAACACCATATATTTT. Amino acid sequence: CASRTDRIGNTIYF. V gene TRBV2 combines with J gene TRBJ1-3; a possible D gene is TRBD1 (5 bases). Germline V gene lookup returns CDR1 SNHLY and CDR2 FYNNEI. The CDR3 length is 14 residues. V was shortened by 6 bases and J by 3 bases, with 12 bases between the two germline ends.